This T cell receptor beta chain was sequenced for a study of post-analysis software for immune sequencing data. This CDR3 contains 15 residues. Germline values: CDR1 SGHDT, CDR2 YYEEEE. Unmatched junction bases numbered 4, after V lost 0 bases and J lost 5 bases. On this clonotype itself: Its antigen is not identified.

Study results and limitations: Roughly five TRBV segments, including TRBV5-6, TRBV5-1 and TRBV20-1, were more frequent in patients than controls. Same-batch preparations were strongly co-clustered by F measure.

The authors incorporated unique molecular identifiers into the TCR beta cDNA libraries. TCRdb independently ran MiXCR on the PCR reads; one entry per CDR3 protein. This table has hundreds of thousands of distinct CDR3 sequences, about 60% appearing once. The genes are TRBV5-6 and TRBJ2-3; 9 positions match TRBD2. Sequenced: blood. This clonotype originated in a girl aged 2-9 years with multiple sclerosis. CDR3 region: CASSLVAGAGDTQYF. CDR3 coding DNA: TGTGCCAGCAGCTTGGTAGCGGGAGCTGGAGATACGCAGTATTTT.